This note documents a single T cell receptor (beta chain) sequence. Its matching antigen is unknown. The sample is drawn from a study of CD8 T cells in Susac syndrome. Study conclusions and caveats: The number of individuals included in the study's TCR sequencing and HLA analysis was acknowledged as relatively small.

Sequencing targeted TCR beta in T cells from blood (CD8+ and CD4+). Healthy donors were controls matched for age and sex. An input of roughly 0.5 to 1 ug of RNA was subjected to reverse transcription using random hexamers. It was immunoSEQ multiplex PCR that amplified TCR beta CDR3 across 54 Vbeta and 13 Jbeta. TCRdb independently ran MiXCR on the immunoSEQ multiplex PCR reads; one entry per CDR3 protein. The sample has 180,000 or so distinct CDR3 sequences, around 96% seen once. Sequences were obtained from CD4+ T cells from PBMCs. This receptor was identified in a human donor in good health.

The CDR3 nucleotides read TGTGCCAGCAAAAGACAGGGAGCTGGAAACACCATATATTTT. As protein: CASKRQGAGNTIYF. This chain joins TRBV27 and TRBJ1-3, with 7 bases identical to TRBD1. Germline CDR1 reads MNHEY; CDR2 reads SMNVEV (reference sequence). The CDR3 length is 14 residues. Germline trimming cut 7 bases from V and 2 bases from J; bases unmatched to any gene: 5.